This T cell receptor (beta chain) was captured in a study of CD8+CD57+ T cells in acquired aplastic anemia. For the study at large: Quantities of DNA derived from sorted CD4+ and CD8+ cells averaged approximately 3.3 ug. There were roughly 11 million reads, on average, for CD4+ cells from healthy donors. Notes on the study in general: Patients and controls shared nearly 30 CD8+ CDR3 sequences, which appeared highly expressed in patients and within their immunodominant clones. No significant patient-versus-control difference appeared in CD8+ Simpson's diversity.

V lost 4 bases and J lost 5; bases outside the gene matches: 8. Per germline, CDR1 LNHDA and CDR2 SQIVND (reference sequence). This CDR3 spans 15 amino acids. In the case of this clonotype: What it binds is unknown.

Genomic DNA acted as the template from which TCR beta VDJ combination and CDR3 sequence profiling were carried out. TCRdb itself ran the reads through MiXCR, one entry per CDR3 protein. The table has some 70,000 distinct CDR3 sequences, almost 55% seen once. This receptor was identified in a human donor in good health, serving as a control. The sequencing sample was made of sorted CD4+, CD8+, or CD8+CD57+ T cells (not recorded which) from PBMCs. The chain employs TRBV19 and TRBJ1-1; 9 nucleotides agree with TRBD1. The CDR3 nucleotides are TGTGCCAGTAGTAAACAACAGGGGGCGATAACTGAAGCTTTCTTT. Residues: CASSKQQGAITEAFF.